This entry describes one TCR beta chain. The CDR3 loop spans 15 amino acids. V shed 3 bases and J shed 4 bases, with 15 bases lying between them. Germline CDR1 reads KGHSH; CDR2 reads LQKENI. These data are taken from a study of blood T cell repertoires in COVID-19. In the study overall: Specimens from acute and convalescent COVID-19 originated in the United States, Italy and Spain. Sample material is recorded as cDNA or gDNA derived from T cells, B-cell-depleted T cells, or PBMCs.

Methods used by the authors: Reference gene primer amplification in the assay estimated nucleated cell counts. Measured with immunoSEQ multiplex PCR; TCRdb has only the in-frame clones, and not every one. Clonal size and the V and J genes are those of that table, whereas D and trimming came from the DNA. Among about 83,000 clones, 90% were seen once, and the ten largest hold 15% to 20%. The genes are TRBV18 and TRBJ1-1; D possibly corresponds to TRBD1 (5 bases). This TCR was sampled from a woman aged 80 or over with active or convalescent COVID-19. The sequenced sample was peripheral blood. The CDR3 coding sequence is TGTGCCAGCTCACCGTCGGAGGGGAGGACCACTGAAGCTTTCTTT. This encodes CASSPSEGRTTEAFF.